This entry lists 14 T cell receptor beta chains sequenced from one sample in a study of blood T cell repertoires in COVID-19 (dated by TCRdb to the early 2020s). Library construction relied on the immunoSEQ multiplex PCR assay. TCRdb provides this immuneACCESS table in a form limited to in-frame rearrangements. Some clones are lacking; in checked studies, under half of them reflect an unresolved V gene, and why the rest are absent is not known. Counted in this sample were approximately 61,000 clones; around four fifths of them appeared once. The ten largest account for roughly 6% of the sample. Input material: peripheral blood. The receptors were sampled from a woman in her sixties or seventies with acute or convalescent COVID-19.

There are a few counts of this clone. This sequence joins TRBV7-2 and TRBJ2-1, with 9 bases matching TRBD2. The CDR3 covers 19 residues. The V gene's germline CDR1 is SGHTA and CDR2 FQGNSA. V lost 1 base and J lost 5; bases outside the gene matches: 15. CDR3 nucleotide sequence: TGTGCCAGCAGCTTAGATTTGGGACTAGCTTTGGGCCCCAACAATGAGCAGTTCTTC. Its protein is CASSLDLGLALGPNNEQFF.

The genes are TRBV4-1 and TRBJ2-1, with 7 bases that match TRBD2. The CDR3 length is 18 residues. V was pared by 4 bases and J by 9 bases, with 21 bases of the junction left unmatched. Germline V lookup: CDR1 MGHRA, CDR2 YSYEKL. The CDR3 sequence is CASSRKDPSSGGGFEQFF. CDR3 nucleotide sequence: TGCGCCAGCAGCCGTAAAGACCCAAGCTCGGGGGGTGGCTTTGAGCAGTTCTTC.

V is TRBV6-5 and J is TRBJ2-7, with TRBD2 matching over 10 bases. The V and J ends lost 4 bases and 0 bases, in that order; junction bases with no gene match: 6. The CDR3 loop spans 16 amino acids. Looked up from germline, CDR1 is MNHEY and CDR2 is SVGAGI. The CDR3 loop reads CASSSSGGDSSYEQYF. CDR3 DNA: TGTGCCAGCAGTTCTAGCGGGGGAGATAGCTCCTACGAGCAGTACTTC.

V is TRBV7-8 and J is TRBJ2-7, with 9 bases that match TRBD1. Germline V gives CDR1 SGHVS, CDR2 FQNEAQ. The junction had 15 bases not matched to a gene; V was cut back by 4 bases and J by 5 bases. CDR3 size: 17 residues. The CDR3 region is CASSSGSGTGLMHEQYF. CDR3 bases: TGTGCCAGCAGCTCGGGCTCCGGGACAGGGTTAATGCACGAGCAGTACTTC.

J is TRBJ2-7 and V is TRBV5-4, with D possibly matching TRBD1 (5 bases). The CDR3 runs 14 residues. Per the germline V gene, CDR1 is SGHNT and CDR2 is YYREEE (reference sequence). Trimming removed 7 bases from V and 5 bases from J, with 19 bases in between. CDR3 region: CASGWWLRGNEQYF. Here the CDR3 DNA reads TGTGCCAGCGGGTGGTGGTTAAGGGGCAACGAGCAGTACTTC.

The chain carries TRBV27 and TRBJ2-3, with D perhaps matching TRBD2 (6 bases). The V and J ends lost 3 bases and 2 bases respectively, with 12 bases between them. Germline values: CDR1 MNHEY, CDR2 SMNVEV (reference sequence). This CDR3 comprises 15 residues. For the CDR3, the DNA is TGTGCCAGCAGTTTTGGGCAGGGACTCACAGATACGCAGTATTTT. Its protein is CASSFGQGLTDTQYF.

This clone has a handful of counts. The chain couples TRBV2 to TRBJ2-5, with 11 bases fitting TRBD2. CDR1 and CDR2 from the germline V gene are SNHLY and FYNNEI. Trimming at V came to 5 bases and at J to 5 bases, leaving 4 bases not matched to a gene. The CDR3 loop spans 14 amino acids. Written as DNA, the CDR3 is TGTGCCAGCAGTTTTGGACTAGCGGGTGAGACCCAGTACTTC. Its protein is CASSFGLAGETQYF. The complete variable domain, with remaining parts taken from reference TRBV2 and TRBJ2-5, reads EPEVTQTPSHQVTQMGQEVILRCVPISNHLYFYWYRQILGQKVEFLVSFYNNEISEKSEIFDDQFSVERPDGSNFTLKIRSTKLEDSAMYFCASSFGLAGETQYFGPGTRLLVL.

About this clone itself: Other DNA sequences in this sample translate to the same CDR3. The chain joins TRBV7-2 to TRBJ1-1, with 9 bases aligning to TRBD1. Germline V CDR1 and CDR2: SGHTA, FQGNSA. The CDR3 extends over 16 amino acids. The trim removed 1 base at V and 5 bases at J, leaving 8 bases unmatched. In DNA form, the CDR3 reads TGTGCCAGCAGCTTAGTAGGGACAGGGCTTTTGACTGAAGCTTTCTTT. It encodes CASSLVGTGLLTEAFF.

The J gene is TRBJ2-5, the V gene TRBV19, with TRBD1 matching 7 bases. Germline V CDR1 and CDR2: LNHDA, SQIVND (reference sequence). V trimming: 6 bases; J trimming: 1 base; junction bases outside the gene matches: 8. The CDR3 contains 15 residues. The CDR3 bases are TGTGCCAGTAGCCAGAGACAGGGATCCCAAGAGACCCAGTACTTC. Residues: CASSQRQGSQETQYF. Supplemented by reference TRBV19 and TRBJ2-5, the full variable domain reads DGGITQSPKYLFRKEGQNVTLSCEQNLNHDAMYWYRQDPGQGLRLIYYSQIVNDFQKGDIAEGYSVSREKKESFPLTVTSAQKNPTAFYLCASSQRQGSQETQYFGPGTRLLVL.

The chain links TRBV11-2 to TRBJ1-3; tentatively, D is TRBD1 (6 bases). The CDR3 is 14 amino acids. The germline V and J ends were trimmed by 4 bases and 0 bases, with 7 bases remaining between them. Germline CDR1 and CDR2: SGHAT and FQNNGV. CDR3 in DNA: TGTGCCAGCAGCTCCAGGGGCTCTGGAAACACCATATATTTT. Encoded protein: CASSSRGSGNTIYF.

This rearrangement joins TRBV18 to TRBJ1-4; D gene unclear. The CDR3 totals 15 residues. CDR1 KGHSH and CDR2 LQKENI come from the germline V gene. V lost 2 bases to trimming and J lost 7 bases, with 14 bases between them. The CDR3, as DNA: TGTGCCAGCTCACCAAGCATGGACTTAGTTGAAAAACTGTTTTTT. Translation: CASSPSMDLVEKLFF.

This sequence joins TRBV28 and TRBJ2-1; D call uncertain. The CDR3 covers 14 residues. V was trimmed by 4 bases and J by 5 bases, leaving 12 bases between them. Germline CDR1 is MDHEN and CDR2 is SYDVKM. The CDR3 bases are TGTGCCAGCAGTTCCCCCTGGCCCCACAATGAGCAGTTCTTC. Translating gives CASSSPWPHNEQFF.

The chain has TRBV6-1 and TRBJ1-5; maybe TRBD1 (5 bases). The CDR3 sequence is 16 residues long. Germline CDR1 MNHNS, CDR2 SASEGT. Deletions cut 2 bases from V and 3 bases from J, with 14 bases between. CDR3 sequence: CASSEHRRQINQPQHF. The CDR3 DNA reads TGTGCCAGCAGTGAACATCGTAGACAGATCAATCAGCCCCAGCATTTT.

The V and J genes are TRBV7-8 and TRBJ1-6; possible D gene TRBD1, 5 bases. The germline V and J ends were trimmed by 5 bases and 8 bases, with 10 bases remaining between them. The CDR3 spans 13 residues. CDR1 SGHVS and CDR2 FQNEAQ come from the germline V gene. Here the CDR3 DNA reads TGTGCCAGCAGCCGCAGGGCAGATTCACCCCTCCACTTT. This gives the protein CASSRRADSPLHF.